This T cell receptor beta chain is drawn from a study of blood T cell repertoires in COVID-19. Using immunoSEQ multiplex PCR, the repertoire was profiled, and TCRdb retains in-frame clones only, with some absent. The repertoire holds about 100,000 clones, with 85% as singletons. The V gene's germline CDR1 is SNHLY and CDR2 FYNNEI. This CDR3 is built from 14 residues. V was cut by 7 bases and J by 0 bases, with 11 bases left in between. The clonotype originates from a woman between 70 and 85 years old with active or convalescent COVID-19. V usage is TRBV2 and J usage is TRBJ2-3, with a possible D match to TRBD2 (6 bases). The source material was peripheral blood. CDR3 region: CASTTRPSTDTQYF. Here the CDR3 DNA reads TGTGCCAGCACGACTAGGCCCAGCACAGATACGCAGTATTTT.